These 23 T cell receptor beta chains were sequenced from one sample in a study of cytomegalovirus exposure and HLA in healthy donors (dated 2017 in TCRdb). Receptor libraries were prepared by the immunoSEQ multiplex PCR assay. For the multiplex PCR, a mixture combining 60 forward primers for TCR Vbeta segments and 13 reverse primers for TCR Jbeta segments was used. TCRdb re-hosts the immuneACCESS table, in-frame sequences only. Its copies lack some clones; in the studies checked, an unresolved V gene accounts for under half of them, and the cause for the rest is not known. Within this sample are about 120,000 clones, with about four fifths of them counted one time only. The leading ten clones occupy around 1.5% of the sample. Sequencing was performed on PBMCs. The receptors stem from a young woman in good health and CMV-seronegative.

The gene calls are TRBV27 and TRBJ1-6; maybe TRBD1 (6 bases). Trimming stripped 5 bases from V and 10 bases from J, with 18 bases between. Germline V lookup: CDR1 MNHEY, CDR2 SMNVEV (reference sequence). The CDR3 contains 15 residues. The CDR3 DNA sequence: TGTGCCAGCAGTCTAGCAGGGGTTGTCGGGTCACCCCTCCACTTT. Translated, it gives CASSLAGVVGSPLHF.

The chain joins TRBV19 to TRBJ1-4; TRBD1 agrees at 7 bases. V dropped 5 bases and J dropped 5; count of bases not matched to a gene: 5. CDR3 length equals 14 residues. CDR1 is LNHDA and CDR2 is SQIVND in the germline V gene (reference sequence). The CDR3 nucleotides are TGTGCCAGTAGTCTAAGACAGGGCAATGAAAAACTGTTTTTT. It codes for CASSLRQGNEKLFF.

This clone was detected only a few times. The rearrangement links TRBV19 to TRBJ1-2; TRBD1 might be the D (5 bases). The CDR3 is 14 residues long. The germline CDR1 and CDR2 sequences are LNHDA and SQIVND (reference sequence). Between the trimmed V and J ends, which lost 3 bases and 3 bases, there was a span of 11 bases. CDR3 in amino acids: CASSMKGPDYGYTF. Written as DNA, the CDR3 is TGTGCCAGTAGTATGAAGGGGCCGGACTATGGCTACACCTTC.

V is TRBV7-6 and J is TRBJ1-2; 7 nucleotides align to TRBD1. The CDR3 runs 16 residues. CDR1 and CDR2 (germline): SGHVS, FNYEAQ. The V and J ends lost 1 base and 0 bases, in that order; junction bases with no gene match: 5. The CDR3 protein is CASSLGAGGTNYGYTF. CDR3 DNA sequence: TGTGCCAGCAGCTTAGGGGCAGGGGGGACTAACTATGGCTACACCTTC.

The sample holds a few counts of this clone. This sequence joins TRBV2 and TRBJ2-1, with D possibly TRBD1 on 6 matching bases. Germline CDR1 SNHLY, CDR2 FYNNEI. This CDR3 spans 14 amino acids. Trimming removed 10 bases at V and 5 bases at J, with 18 bases between. Here the CDR3 reads CATSNTPGDNEQFF. CDR3 bases: TGTGCCACCTCGAACACCCCAGGGGACAATGAGCAGTTCTTC.

This sequence joins TRBV15 and TRBJ2-2; tentatively, D is TRBD1 (6 bases). The CDR3 sequence is 13 residues long. V lost 8 bases and J lost 5, with 12 bases in between. Germline V gene lookup returns CDR1 LNHNV and CDR2 YYDKDF (reference sequence). CDR3 in DNA: TGTGCCACCGGTCCCAGGGGAACCGGGGAGCTGTTTTTT. This translates into CATGPRGTGELFF.

CDR3 in amino acids: CASVGRYDTLEAFF. Written as DNA, the CDR3 is TGTGCCAGCGTCGGTAGATATGACACTCTTGAAGCTTTCTTT. The chain combines TRBV2 with TRBJ1-1; the D is unclear. V was cut by 8 bases and J by 7 bases, with 20 bases left in between. The length of the CDR3 is 14 residues. Germline V gene sequence: CDR1 SNHLY, CDR2 FYNNEI. Supplemented by reference TRBV2 and TRBJ1-1, the full variable domain reads EPEVTQTPSHQVTQMGQEVILRCVPISNHLYFYWYRQILGQKVEFLVSFYNNEISEKSEIFDDQFSVERPDGSNFTLKIRSTKLEDSAMYFCASVGRYDTLEAFFGQGTRLTVV.

The chain joins TRBV19 to TRBJ2-2; 8 bases map to TRBD1. The trim removed 0 bases at V and 6 bases at J, leaving 9 bases unmatched. CDR1 and CDR2 from the germline V gene are LNHDA and SQIVND (reference sequence). This CDR3 has 17 residues. DNA for the CDR3: TGTGCCAGTAGTATAGATCTAACAGGGGGGAAGCCCGGGGAGCTGTTTTTT. It is translated as CASSIDLTGGKPGELFF.

In its sample, this clone was seen a few times. This chain joins TRBV7-7 and TRBJ2-5; possibly TRBD2 for D (6 bases). Germline-derived CDR1 and CDR2 are SSHAT and FNYEAQ (reference sequence). V dropped 2 bases and J dropped 3 bases, with 7 bases sitting between them. The CDR3 spans 13 residues. The chain's CDR3 is CASSLIAEETQYF. The CDR3 DNA is TGTGCCAGCAGCTTAATAGCGGAAGAGACCCAGTACTTC. Complete variable domain (other parts from reference TRBV7-7 and TRBJ2-5): GAGVSQSPRYKVTKRGQDVTLRCDPISSHATLYWYQQALGQGPEFLTYFNYEAQPDKSGLPSDRFSAERPEGSISTLTIQRTEQRDSAMYRCASSLIAEETQYFGPGTRLLVL.

The sample holds a few counts of this clone. The J gene is TRBJ2-7, the V gene TRBV6-5; D may be TRBD2 (5 bases). The germline V and J ends were trimmed by 8 bases and 6 bases, with 20 bases remaining between them. The CDR3 is 14 residues long. Germline V gives CDR1 MNHEY, CDR2 SVGAGI. The CDR3 nucleotides read TGTGCCAGCCGCCGGGGAATGGCGGAGGTCGAGCAGTACTTC. It encodes CASRRGMAEVEQYF.

This clone was seen a single time. The J gene is TRBJ2-5, the V gene TRBV11-2; possibly TRBD2 for D (6 bases). Trimming took 3 bases from V and 3 from J, leaving 11 bases between them. This CDR3 region has 14 residues. Germline V CDR1 and CDR2: SGHAT, FQNNGV. CDR3 loop: CASSFAGPEETQYF. The CDR3 DNA reads as TGTGCCAGCAGCTTCGCGGGGCCGGAAGAGACCCAGTACTTC.

This clone came up once. V usage is TRBV27 and J usage is TRBJ1-5; a possible D gene is TRBD1 (5 bases). Germline V CDR1 and CDR2: MNHEY, SMNVEV (reference sequence). The CDR3 loop spans 16 amino acids. The germline V and J ends were trimmed by 6 bases and 0 bases, with 15 bases remaining between them. The CDR3 bases are TGTGCCAGCAGCCCCAGTGGGGGGGATAGCAATCAGCCCCAGCATTTT. It yields the protein CASSPSGGDSNQPQHF.

This clone has more than one count but fewer than ten. Written as DNA, the CDR3 is TGTGCTAGTGGTTTGGCCTACTTGGACACCGGGGAGCTGTTTTTT. Residues: CASGLAYLDTGELFF. The chain links TRBV12-5 to TRBJ2-2, with no clear D. This CDR3 is built from 15 residues. The ends were cut back, 1 base at V and 3 bases at J, with 9 bases in the middle. In germline, CDR1 is LGHNT, CDR2 FRNRAP.

The chain links TRBV5-6 to TRBJ1-2; D unclear. CDR1 SGHDT and CDR2 YYEEEE come from the germline V gene. V was pared by 0 bases and J by 3 bases, with 12 bases between. There are 15 residues in the CDR3. CDR3 loop: CASSLGPGEYYGYTF. CDR3 coding DNA: TGTGCCAGCAGCTTGGGGCCAGGCGAGTACTATGGCTACACCTTC.

The chain links TRBV4-1 to TRBJ2-5, with 10 bases fitting TRBD1. Germline lookup yields CDR1 MGHRA and CDR2 YSYEKL. V lost 1 base, J lost 9 bases, and 11 bases stayed unmatched. The CDR3 has 16 residues. In DNA, the CDR3 is TGCGCCAGCAGCCAAGGGGACAGGGGATTTTTAGGGGCCCAGTACTTC. Translating it yields CASSQGDRGFLGAQYF.

V is TRBV7-6 and J is TRBJ2-7; possible D gene TRBD1, 7 bases. There are 15 residues in the CDR3. Between the trimmed V and J ends, which lost 1 base and 3 bases, there was a span of 13 bases. The germline V gene has CDR1 SGHVS and CDR2 FNYEAQ. The chain's CDR3 is CASSLGRGPLYEQYF. CDR3 in DNA: TGTGCCAGCAGCTTAGGGAGGGGGCCTCTCTACGAGCAGTACTTC.

CDR3 DNA sequence: TGTGCCAGCAGCTTAGATGCAGGTCTCTACGAGCAGTACTTC. Translating gives CASSLDAGLYEQYF. The rearrangement uses TRBV7-2 and TRBJ2-7; D not certain. The CDR3 sequence is 14 residues long. CDR1 is SGHTA and CDR2 is FQGNSA in the germline V gene. V shed 1 base and J shed 3 bases, with 10 bases lying between them.

The gene calls are TRBV9 and TRBJ2-7; D remains ambiguous. With 0 bases removed from V and 3 bases from J, the gap between germline ends came to 10 bases. This CDR3 comprises 14 residues. Germline CDR1 and CDR2: SGDLS and YYNGEE. The CDR3 sequence is CASSVGEPFYEQYF. DNA of the CDR3: TGTGCCAGCAGCGTAGGAGAACCGTTCTACGAGCAGTACTTC.

V gene TRBV5-1 combines with J gene TRBJ2-7, with 7 bases that match TRBD2. This CDR3 is 17 amino acids long. The junction had 15 bases not matched to a gene; V was cut back by 1 base and J by 5 bases. Germline CDR1 reads SGHRS; CDR2 reads YFSETQ. The CDR3 nucleotides read TGCGCCAGCAGCTTGACAAGACCGGGTGAAGGGAGGGACGAGCAGTACTTC. Translation: CASSLTRPGEGRDEQYF. Variable domain in full (rest from reference TRBV5-1 and TRBJ2-7): KAGVTQTPRYLIKTRGQQVTLSCSPISGHRSVSWYQQTPGQGLQFLFEYFSETQRNKGNFPGRFSGRQFSNSRSEMNVSTLELGDSALYLCASSLTRPGEGRDEQYFGPGTRLTVT.

This clone was counted between two and nine times. The junction shows a germline mismatch at one end, possibly a read error. The chain links TRBV6-6 to TRBJ1-4, with 7 nucleotides matching TRBD1. The CDR3 loop spans 14 amino acids. Germline CDR1 reads MNHNY; CDR2 reads SVGAGI (reference sequence). The CDR3 loop reads CASSRAGGTETTLF. CDR3 nucleotide sequence: TGTGCCAGCAGTCGTGCCGGCGGGACAGAGACCACCCTGTTT.

V gene TRBV18 combines with J gene TRBJ1-5; tentative D call: TRBD1 (6 bases). Germline loops: CDR1 KGHSH, CDR2 LQKENI. Trimming took off 2 bases at V and 0 bases at J, with 14 bases between the two ends. The CDR3 contains 17 residues. The CDR3 DNA reads TGTGCCAGCTCACCAGCGAGTGCCAGGGGTAGCAATCAGCCCCAGCATTTT. Its protein product is CASSPASARGSNQPQHF.

The genes are TRBV4-1 and TRBJ1-4, with a possible D match to TRBD1 (5 bases). V was trimmed by 3 bases and J by 7 bases, leaving 18 bases between them. CDR1 is MGHRA, CDR2 YSYEKL, per germline. The length of the CDR3 is 16 residues. The CDR3 spells CASSQLGAALGEKLFF. The CDR3 DNA is TGCGCCAGCAGCCAGTTAGGGGCAGCCTTGGGTGAAAAACTGTTTTTT.

This chain connects TRBV7-6 to TRBJ2-3, with D possibly TRBD1 on 5 matching bases. The CDR3 has 16 residues. The ends were cut back, 0 bases at V and 1 base at J, with 11 bases in the middle. Germline loops: CDR1 SGHVS, CDR2 FNYEAQ. CDR3 sequence: CASSLARQGGTDTQYF. The CDR3 nucleotides are TGTGCCAGCAGCTTAGCTCGGCAGGGCGGCACAGATACGCAGTATTTT.